The sequence of this T cell receptor beta chain was determined in a study of CD8+ T cells in alopecia areata. Sequencing relied on a cDNA template that was reverse transcribed from extracted RNA. Measured with immunoSEQ multiplex PCR; TCRdb has only the in-frame clones, and not every one. The sample includes about 210,000 clones, roughly 44% of them seen just once. This sample's treatment: oral pan-JAK inhibitor, 5-10 mg twice daily. Sorted out of PBMCs were CD4+ T cells and CD8+ T cells. Sequenced here: CD4+ T cells sorted from blood, sampled at roughly week 38, from a patient treated with tofacitinib. The source of this sequence is a human donor with alopecia areata.

CDR3 residues: CASSSLLRGYTF. CDR3 sequence (DNA): TGTGCCAGCAGCTCTCTTTTAAGGGGCTACACCTTC. This chain joins TRBV7-2 and TRBJ1-2, with D hard to call. V lost 4 bases, J lost 8 bases, and 11 bases lay in between. The CDR3 runs to 12 residues. Germline-derived CDR1 and CDR2 are SGHTA and FQGNSA.